What follows are 19 T cell receptor beta chains derived from one specimen sequenced in a study of T cells expressing NK-cell markers. TCRdb reanalyzed the 5' RACE reads and collapses them to one entry per CDR3 protein, without DNA. The table for this sample gives about half a million distinct CDR3 sequences. The sequenced sample was blood T cells: a sorted CD56 or NKG2C T cell subset, CD4+ or CD8+ T cells, or bulk PBMC T cells (not recorded which). The receptors shown here come from a woman between 50 and 59 years old in good health.

V and J are TRBV18 and TRBJ1-1; the D call of TRBD1 rests on TCRdb alone, since no DNA is present to check it. The CDR3 contains 13 residues. Looked up from germline, CDR1 is KGHSH and CDR2 is LQKENI. CDR3 sequence: CASQKGATTEAFF.

This chain joins TRBV12-5 and TRBJ2-7. This CDR3 spans 12 amino acids. CDR1 LGHNT and CDR2 FRNRAP come from the germline V gene. CDR3 amino acids: CASKPGLYEQYF.

V gene TRBV15 combines with J gene TRBJ2-1; with no DNA, the TCRdb D assignment of TRBD2 cannot be verified. Germline CDR1 reads LNHNV; CDR2 reads YYDKDF (reference sequence). The CDR3 loop spans 14 amino acids. The CDR3 is CATTSGRANNEQFF.

V is TRBV2 and J is TRBJ1-5; TCRdb lists TRBD1, though no DNA is available to test this call. Germline-derived CDR1 and CDR2 are SNHLY and FYNNEI. The CDR3 has 15 amino acids. CDR3 region: CASSRDRGAEQPQHF.

This chain's CDR3 is CASKGTSGSDIQYF. This rearrangement joins TRBV5-1 to TRBJ2-4; TCRdb proposes TRBD2, but this gene call is untestable without DNA. Germline-derived CDR1 and CDR2 are SGHRS and YFSETQ. The CDR3 consists of 14 residues.

This chain's CDR3 is CASRGDREGSEQYF. The chain carries TRBV6-6 and TRBJ2-7; the TCRdb call, TRBD1, lacks DNA for checking. Germline values: CDR1 MNHNY, CDR2 SVGAGI (reference sequence). The CDR3 has 14 amino acids.

This chain uses TRBV6-2 or TRBV6-3 with TRBJ1-3. This CDR3 is 12 amino acids long. Germline assignment: CDR1 MNHEY and CDR2 SVGEGT. The CDR3 loop reads CASRDSGNTIYF.

The J gene is TRBJ1-4, the V gene TRBV5-1; TCRdb indicates TRBD1, and absent DNA this call remains unverified. Germline V CDR1 and CDR2: SGHRS, YFSETQ. The length of the CDR3 is 15 residues. The CDR3: CASSPQGGGREKLFF.

This chain connects TRBV24-1 to TRBJ1-5; lacking DNA, the TRBD1 call made by TCRdb goes unchecked. Germline V gene lookup returns CDR1 KGHDR and CDR2 SFDVKD. This CDR3 has 14 residues. CDR3: CATSRRGSNQPQHF.

The gene calls are TRBV10-3 and TRBJ1-5; the D call from TCRdb, TRBD1, cannot be confirmed without DNA. This CDR3 has 15 amino acids. CDR1 is ENHRY, CDR2 SYGVKD, per germline. The CDR3 protein is CAISEPILGDQPQHF.

The chain couples TRBV21-1 to TRBJ2-7; the TCRdb D gene call, TRBD1, has no DNA to confirm it. TRBV21-1 is labeled a pseudogene. The CDR3 is 17 residues long. This CDR3 is CASSKGPDGALPYEQYF.

V is TRBV2 and J is TRBJ1-1. In germline, CDR1 is SNHLY, CDR2 FYNNEI. This CDR3 comprises 13 residues. CDR3 loop: CASSESVITRAFF.

J is TRBJ1-3 and V is TRBV5-6; TCRdb picks TRBD1, but there is no DNA to check that call. Germline loops: CDR1 SGHDT, CDR2 YYEEEE. This CDR3 has 13 amino acids. This chain's CDR3 is CASSLPAGNTIYF. The variable domain in full, completed from reference TRBV5-6 and TRBJ1-3, reads DAGVTQSPTHLIKTRGQQVTLRCSPKSGHDTVSWYQQALGQGPQFIFQYYEEEERQRGNFPDRFSGHQFPNYSSELNVNALLLGDSALYLCASSLPAGNTIYFGEGSWLTVV.

V gene TRBV29-1 combines with J gene TRBJ2-1; the D gene TCRdb calls, TRBD2, cannot be checked with no DNA. Germline assignment: CDR1 SQVTM and CDR2 ANQGSEA. The CDR3 is 14 residues long. CDR3 residues: CSHGGSGTYNEQFF.

The rearrangement joins TRBV6-1 to TRBJ2-5; TCRdb designates TRBD2, a call that cannot be tested without DNA. CDR1 is MNHNS and CDR2 is SASEGT in the germline V gene. This CDR3 contains 17 residues. The CDR3 here is CASSVRGSGRALETQYF.

V gene TRBV20-1 combines with J gene TRBJ2-7; TCRdb selects TRBD1, and the lack of DNA leaves this call unchecked. The CDR3 contains 15 residues. The germline gives CDR1 DFQATT, CDR2 SNEGSKA (reference sequence). This CDR3 reads CSAGADIKYPWQQYF.

The chain employs TRBV3-1 and TRBJ2-7; with no DNA, the TCRdb D assignment of TRBD2 cannot be verified. CDR1 is LGHDT and CDR2 is YNNKEL in the germline V gene (reference sequence). The CDR3 contains 14 residues. CDR3 protein: CASSQAPGLGEQYF.

V usage is TRBV6-6 and J usage is TRBJ2-1. From germline, CDR1 is MNHNY and CDR2 SVGAGI (reference sequence). The CDR3 loop spans 12 amino acids. The CDR3 here is CASSYSRDKEFF.

This rearrangement joins TRBV4-1 to TRBJ2-5; there is no DNA to check the TCRdb D call of TRBD2. Germline CDR1 MGHRA, CDR2 YSYEKL. CDR3 size: 15 residues. This chain's CDR3 is CASSQDGAGIETQYF.